This T cell receptor (beta chain) was identified in a study of Ad26.COV2.S vaccination and SARS-CoV-2 variants. Points from the study as a whole: Similar non-spike TCR breadth was observed in recipients of vaccine and of placebo. Placebo recipients showed lower spike-specific TCR breadth than vaccinees. Reportedly, spike-specific CD8+ and CD4+ T cell responses achieved substantial breadth once vaccination had taken place. Overall T cell responses may have been underestimated by the analyses of TCR breadth and depth.

Some clones are missing from TCRdb's copy, which holds only in-frame ones; the method was immunoSEQ multiplex PCR. The sample has about 94,000 clones; more than 65% are singletons. Comment on this clone: What it binds is unknown.

V gave up 4 bases and J gave up 2 bases, with 18 bases separating them. The germline V gene encodes CDR1 MNHEY and CDR2 SVGAGI. CDR3 length: 16 amino acids. This TCR derives from a human donor who had recovered from COVID-19. The chain couples TRBV6-5 to TRBJ2-7; possible D gene TRBD2, 6 bases. The sequencing used peripheral blood, collected after recovery from COVID-19. The CDR3 nucleotides read TGTGCCAGCAGTTCCAGGACGGGGGTATTTCCCTACGAGCAGTACTTC. Translating it yields CASSSRTGVFPYEQYF.